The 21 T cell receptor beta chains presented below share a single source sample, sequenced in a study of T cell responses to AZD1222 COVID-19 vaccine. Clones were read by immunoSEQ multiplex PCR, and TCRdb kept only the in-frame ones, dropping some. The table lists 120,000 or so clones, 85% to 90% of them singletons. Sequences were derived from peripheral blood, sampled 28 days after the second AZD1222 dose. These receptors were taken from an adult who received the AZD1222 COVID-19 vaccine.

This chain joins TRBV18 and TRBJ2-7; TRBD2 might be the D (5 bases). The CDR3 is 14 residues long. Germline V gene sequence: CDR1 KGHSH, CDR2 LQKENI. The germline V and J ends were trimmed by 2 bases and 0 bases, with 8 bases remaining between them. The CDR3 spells CASSPDRDSYEQYF. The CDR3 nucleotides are TGTGCCAGCTCACCAGATCGGGACTCCTACGAGCAGTACTTC.

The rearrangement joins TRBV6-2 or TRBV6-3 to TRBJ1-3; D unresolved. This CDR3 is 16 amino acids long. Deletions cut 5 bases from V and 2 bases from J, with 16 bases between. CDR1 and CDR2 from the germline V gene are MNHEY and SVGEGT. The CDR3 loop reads CASSRPSTTAGNTIYF. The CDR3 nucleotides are TGTGCCAGCAGTAGGCCCTCGACGACTGCTGGAAACACCATATATTTT.

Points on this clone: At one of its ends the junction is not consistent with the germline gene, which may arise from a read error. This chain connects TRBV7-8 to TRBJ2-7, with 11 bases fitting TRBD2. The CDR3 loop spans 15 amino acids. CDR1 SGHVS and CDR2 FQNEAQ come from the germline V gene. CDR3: CASSLAGGYFHEQYF. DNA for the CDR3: TGTGCCAGCAGCCTAGCGGGGGGCTACTTCCACGAGCAGTACTTC. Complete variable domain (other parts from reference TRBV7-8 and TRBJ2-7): GAGVSQSPRYKVAKRGQDVALRCDPISGHVSLFWYQQALGQGPEFLTYFQNEAQLDKSGLPSDRFFAERPEGSVSTLKIQRTQQEDSAVYLCASSLAGGYFHEQYFGPGTRLTVT.

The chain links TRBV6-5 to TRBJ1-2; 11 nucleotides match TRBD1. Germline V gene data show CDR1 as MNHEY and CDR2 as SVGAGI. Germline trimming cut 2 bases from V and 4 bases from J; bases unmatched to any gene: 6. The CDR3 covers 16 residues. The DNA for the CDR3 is TGTGCCAGCAGTTACGCGACGGGACAGGGGGGCTATGGCTACACCTTC. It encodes CASSYATGQGGYGYTF.

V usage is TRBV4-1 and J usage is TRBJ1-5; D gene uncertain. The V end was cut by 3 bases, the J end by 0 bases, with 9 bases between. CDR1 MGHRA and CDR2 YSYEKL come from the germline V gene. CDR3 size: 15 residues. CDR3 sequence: CASSQEGNSNQPQHF. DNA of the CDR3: TGCGCCAGCAGCCAGGAAGGGAATAGCAATCAGCCCCAGCATTTT.

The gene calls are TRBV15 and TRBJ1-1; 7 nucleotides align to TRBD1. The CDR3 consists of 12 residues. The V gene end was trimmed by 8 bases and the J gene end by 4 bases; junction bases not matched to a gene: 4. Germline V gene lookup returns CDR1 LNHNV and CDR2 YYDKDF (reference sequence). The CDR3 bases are TGTGCCACCGGGGCAGGGGGCACTGAAGCTTTCTTT. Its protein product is CATGAGGTEAFF.

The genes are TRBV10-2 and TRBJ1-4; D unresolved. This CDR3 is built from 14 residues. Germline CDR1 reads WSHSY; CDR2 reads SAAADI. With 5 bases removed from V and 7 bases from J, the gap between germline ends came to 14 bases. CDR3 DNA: TGCGCCAGCAGTTTGAGTGGGCCCCCTGAAAAACTGTTTTTT. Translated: CASSLSGPPEKLFF.

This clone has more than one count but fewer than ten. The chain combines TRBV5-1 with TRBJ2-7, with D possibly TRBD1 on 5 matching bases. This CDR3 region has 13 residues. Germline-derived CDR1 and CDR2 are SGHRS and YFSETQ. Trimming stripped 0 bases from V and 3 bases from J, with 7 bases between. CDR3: CASSLETDYEQYF. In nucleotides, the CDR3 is TGCGCCAGCAGCTTGGAGACAGACTACGAGCAGTACTTC.

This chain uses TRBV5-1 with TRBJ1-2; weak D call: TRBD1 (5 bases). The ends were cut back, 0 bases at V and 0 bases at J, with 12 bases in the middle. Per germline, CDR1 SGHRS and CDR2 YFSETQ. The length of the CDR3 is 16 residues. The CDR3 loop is CASSLAGGTPNYGYTF. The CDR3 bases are TGCGCCAGCAGCTTGGCCGGGGGAACACCTAACTATGGCTACACCTTC.

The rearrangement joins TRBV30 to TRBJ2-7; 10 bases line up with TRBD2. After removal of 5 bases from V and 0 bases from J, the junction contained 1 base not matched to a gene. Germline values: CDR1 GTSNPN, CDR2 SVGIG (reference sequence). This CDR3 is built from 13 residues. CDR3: CAWASGGSYEQYF. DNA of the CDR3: TGTGCCTGGGCTAGCGGGGGCTCCTACGAGCAGTACTTC.

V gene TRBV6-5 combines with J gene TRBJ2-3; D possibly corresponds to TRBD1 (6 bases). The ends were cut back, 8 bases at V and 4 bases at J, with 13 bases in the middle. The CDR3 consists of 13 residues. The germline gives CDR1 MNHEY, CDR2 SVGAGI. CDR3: CASRIQGPDTQYF. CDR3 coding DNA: TGTGCCAGCCGGATACAGGGTCCAGATACGCAGTATTTT.

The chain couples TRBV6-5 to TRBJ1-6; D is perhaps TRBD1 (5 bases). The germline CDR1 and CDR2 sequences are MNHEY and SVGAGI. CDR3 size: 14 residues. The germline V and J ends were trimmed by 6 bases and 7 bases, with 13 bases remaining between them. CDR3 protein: CASSKGRINSPLHF. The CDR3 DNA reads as TGTGCCAGCAGCAAGGGGCGGATCAATTCACCCCTCCACTTT.

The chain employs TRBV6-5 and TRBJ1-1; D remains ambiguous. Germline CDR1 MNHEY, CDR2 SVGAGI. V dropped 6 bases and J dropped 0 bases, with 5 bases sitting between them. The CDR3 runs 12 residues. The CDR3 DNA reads TGTGCCAGCAGAGGCTTGAACACTGAAGCTTTCTTT. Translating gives CASRGLNTEAFF.

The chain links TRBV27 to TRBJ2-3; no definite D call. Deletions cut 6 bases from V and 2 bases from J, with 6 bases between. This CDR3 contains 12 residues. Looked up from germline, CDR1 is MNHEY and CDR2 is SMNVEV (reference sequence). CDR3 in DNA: TGTGCCAGCAGCCCCGACACAGATACGCAGTATTTT. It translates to CASSPDTDTQYF.

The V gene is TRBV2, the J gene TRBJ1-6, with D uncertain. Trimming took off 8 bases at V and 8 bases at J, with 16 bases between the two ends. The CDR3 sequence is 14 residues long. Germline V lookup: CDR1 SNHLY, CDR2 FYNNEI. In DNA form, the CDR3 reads TGTGCCAGCGGACCGGCAGGTTTTTATTCACCCCTCCACTTT. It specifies CASGPAGFYSPLHF.

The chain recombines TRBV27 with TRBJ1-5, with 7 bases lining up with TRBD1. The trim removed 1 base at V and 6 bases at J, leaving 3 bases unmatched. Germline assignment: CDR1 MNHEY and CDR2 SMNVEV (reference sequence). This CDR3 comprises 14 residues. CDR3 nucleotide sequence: TGTGCCAGCAGTTTATACAGGGGAGGTCAGCCCCAGCATTTT. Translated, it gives CASSLYRGGQPQHF.

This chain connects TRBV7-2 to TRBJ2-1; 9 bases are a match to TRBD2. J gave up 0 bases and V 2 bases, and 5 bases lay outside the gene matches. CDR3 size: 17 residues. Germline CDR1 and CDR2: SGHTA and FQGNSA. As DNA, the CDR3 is TGTGCCAGCAGCTTAATGGCGGGGGGGCACTCCTACAATGAGCAGTTCTTC. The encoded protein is CASSLMAGGHSYNEQFF. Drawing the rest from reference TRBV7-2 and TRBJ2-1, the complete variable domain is GAGVSQSPSNKVTEKGKDVELRCDPISGHTALYWYRQSLGQGLEFLIYFQGNSAPDKSGLPSDRFSAERTGGSVSTLTIQRTQQEDSAVYLCASSLMAGGHSYNEQFFGPGTRLTVL.

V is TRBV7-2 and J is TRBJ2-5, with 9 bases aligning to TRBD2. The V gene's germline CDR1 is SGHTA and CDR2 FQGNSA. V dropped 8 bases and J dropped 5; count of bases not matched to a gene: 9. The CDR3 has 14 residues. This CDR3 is CASASRGGMETQYF. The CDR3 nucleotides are TGTGCCAGCGCGTCGCGGGGGGGCATGGAGACCCAGTACTTC.

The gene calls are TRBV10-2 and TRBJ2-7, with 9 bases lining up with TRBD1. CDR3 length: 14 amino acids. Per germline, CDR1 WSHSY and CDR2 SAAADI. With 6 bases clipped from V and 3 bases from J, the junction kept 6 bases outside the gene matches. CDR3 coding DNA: TGCGCCAGCAGCCCTGACAGGGGGGTCTACGAGCAGTACTTC. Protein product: CASSPDRGVYEQYF.

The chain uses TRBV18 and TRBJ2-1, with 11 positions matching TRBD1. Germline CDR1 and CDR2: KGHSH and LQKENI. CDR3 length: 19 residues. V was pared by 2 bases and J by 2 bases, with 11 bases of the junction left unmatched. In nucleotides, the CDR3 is TGTGCCAGCTCACCAAGGGTCGGGACAGGGGGATTAGCCTACAATGAGCAGTTCTTC. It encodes CASSPRVGTGGLAYNEQFF.

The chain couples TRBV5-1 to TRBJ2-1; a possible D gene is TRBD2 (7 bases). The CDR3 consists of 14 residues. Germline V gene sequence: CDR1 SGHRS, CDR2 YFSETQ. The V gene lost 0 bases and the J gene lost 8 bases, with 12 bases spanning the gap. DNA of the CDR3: TGCGCCAGCAGCTTGGTCGCGGGGGCCCATGAGCAGTTCTTC. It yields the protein CASSLVAGAHEQFF.